A single sample gave rise to the 12 T cell receptor beta chains below, sequenced in a study of T cells in pancreatic ductal adenocarcinoma. Selected pancreatic ductal adenocarcinoma patients had undergone surgery without neoadjuvant therapy. Sequencing used immunoSEQ multiplex PCR; TCRdb keeps in-frame clones, though not all of them. The sample has more than 85,000 clones; about 95% are singletons. Material: PBMCs. Receptors were obtained from a human donor with pancreatic ductal adenocarcinoma.

The chain carries TRBV28 and TRBJ1-4; D unresolved. This CDR3 has 14 amino acids. Looked up from germline, CDR1 is MDHEN and CDR2 is SYDVKM. Deletions cut 7 bases from V and 3 bases from J, with 12 bases between. The CDR3 region has the DNA TGTGCCAGCACGTCAAGGCGGGCTAATGAAAAACTGTTTTTT. It is translated as CASTSRRANEKLFF.

This clone occurred a few times. The rearrangement joins TRBV27 to TRBJ2-1; 7 bases match TRBD1. Germline V CDR1 and CDR2: MNHEY, SMNVEV (reference sequence). This CDR3 is 12 amino acids long. V gave up 6 bases and J gave up 12 bases; unmatched junction bases: 8. The CDR3: CASRKGQDSQFF. The CDR3 DNA reads TGTGCCAGCAGGAAAGGACAGGATTCGCAGTTCTTC.

The chain is built from TRBV18 and TRBJ1-1; D not certain. This CDR3 region has 13 residues. V was clipped by 3 bases and J by 4 bases, with 9 bases between them. Germline loops: CDR1 KGHSH, CDR2 LQKENI. CDR3 residues: CASSPQAATEAFF. Here the CDR3 DNA reads TGTGCCAGCTCACCCCAAGCCGCCACTGAAGCTTTCTTT.

The chain recombines TRBV15 with TRBJ1-5; 9 bases are a match to TRBD1. CDR3 length: 15 amino acids. V dropped 3 bases and J dropped 6; count of bases not matched to a gene: 6. Germline values: CDR1 LNHNV, CDR2 YYDKDF (reference sequence). The CDR3: CATSRPGTGIQPQHF. The CDR3 bases are TGTGCCACCAGCAGGCCTGGGACAGGGATTCAGCCCCAGCATTTT.

The V gene is TRBV20-1, the J gene TRBJ1-1, with a possible D match to TRBD1 (5 bases). The length of the CDR3 is 11 residues. Looked up from germline, CDR1 is DFQATT and CDR2 is SNEGSKA (reference sequence). CDR3 region: CRTLGGDSSFF. The CDR3 DNA sequence: TGCAGGACCCTCGGTGGAGACAGTAGCTTCTTT.

This chain links TRBV18 with TRBJ1-3; D is possibly TRBD1 (5 bases). The V gene lost 0 bases and the J gene lost 3 bases, with 6 bases spanning the gap. CDR1 is KGHSH and CDR2 is LQKENI in the germline V gene. The CDR3 runs 14 residues. For the CDR3, the DNA is TGTGCCAGCTCACCACCGGGGCGTGGAAACACCATATATTTT. Encoded protein: CASSPPGRGNTIYF.

This clone has just one count. The chain employs TRBV30 and TRBJ2-1; maybe TRBD2 (5 bases). The V and J ends lost 2 bases and 4 bases respectively, with 6 bases between them. Germline-derived CDR1 and CDR2 are GTSNPN and SVGIG (reference sequence). The CDR3 runs to 12 residues. The CDR3 loop is CAWSREYNEQFF. The CDR3 nucleotides read TGTGCCTGGAGTAGGGAGTACAATGAGCAGTTCTTC.

The table lists this clone with a few counts. The CDR3 DNA reads as TGTGCCAGCAGCTTAACGTCGGGGGAGTCGACGCAGTATTTT. Its protein is CASSLTSGESTQYF. V and J are TRBV7-3 and TRBJ2-3, with D perhaps matching TRBD2 (6 bases). Germline-derived CDR1 and CDR2 are SGHTA and FQGTGA. This CDR3 has 14 residues. V lost 0 bases, J lost 9 bases, and 13 bases lay in between.

V and J are TRBV4-1 and TRBJ2-1; perhaps TRBD2 as D (5 bases). V dropped 1 base and J dropped 4 bases, with 11 bases sitting between them. The CDR3 has 15 residues. Germline V gene sequence: CDR1 MGHRA, CDR2 YSYEKL. CDR3 amino acids: CASSQASSWYNEQFF. The CDR3 DNA is TGCGCCAGCAGCCAAGCTAGCAGCTGGTACAATGAGCAGTTCTTC.

The chain couples TRBV15 to TRBJ2-3, with a possible D match to TRBD1 (6 bases). The CDR3 is 15 amino acids. The V and J ends lost 6 bases and 3 bases respectively, with 16 bases between them. CDR1 is LNHNV, CDR2 YYDKDF, per germline (reference sequence). Written as DNA, the CDR3 is TGTGCCACCAGTCCGCCGGGACACCGGACAGATACGCAGTATTTT. Protein sequence: CATSPPGHRTDTQYF. The entire variable domain, with the rest obtained from reference TRBV15 and TRBJ2-3, is as follows: DAMVIQNPRYQVTQFGKPVTLSCSQTLNHNVMYWYQQKSSQAPKLLFHYYDKDFNNEADTPDNFQSRRPNTSFCFLDIRSPGLGDTAMYLCATSPPGHRTDTQYFGPGTRLTVL.

This chain joins TRBV19 and TRBJ1-5; 9 nucleotides align to TRBD1. The CDR3 spans 14 residues. The ends lost 5 bases at V and 4 bases at J; junction bases unmatched: 3. Germline lookup yields CDR1 LNHDA and CDR2 SQIVND (reference sequence). As DNA, the CDR3 is TGTGCCAGTAGTCGGGACAGGGAAAATCAGCCCCAGCATTTT. Amino acid sequence: CASSRDRENQPQHF.

This chain uses TRBV19 with TRBJ1-5; the D gene is possibly TRBD1 (5 bases). V lost 3 bases to trimming and J lost 4 bases, with 13 bases between them. This CDR3 has 15 residues. Germline V gives CDR1 LNHDA, CDR2 SQIVND (reference sequence). The CDR3 nucleotides are TGTGCCAGTAGTATGTTCAGGGAAATAAATCAGCCCCAGCATTTT. It yields the protein CASSMFREINQPQHF.